Reported below is one T cell receptor beta chain. Its specificity is not known. Based on CD45RO/CCR7/CD25/CD127/CD95/CD27, CD4+ regulatory, stem cell-like memory, naive and central memory cells were sorted. Purity above 95% was achieved in all sorted populations. This entry is derived from a study of beta chain features in type 1 diabetes. Notes on the study in general: The naive, central memory and Treg TCRB repertoires looked more alike in patients than they did in healthy donors.

The CDR3 runs to 19 residues. V shed 4 bases, J shed 3 bases, and the junction held 18 bases outside the gene matches. The germline CDR1 and CDR2 sequences are MGHRA and YSYEKL. The study reverse transcribed the entire isolated RNA, so it sequenced expressed TCRB transcripts. Naive, central memory and regulatory T cell samples came to a mean of roughly 4 million reads. Profiled with immunoSEQ multiplex PCR; TCRdb holds only in-frame clones, not every one. This sample has approximately 150,000 clones, with about 9.4% found just once. The V and J genes are TRBV4-1 and TRBJ2-4; TRBD1 agrees at 7 bases. Specimen: naive CD4+ T cells from blood. This clonotype was sampled from a man younger than 35 in good health. CDR3 nucleotides: TGCGCCAGCAGCCCACTCGCCCAAAAAGGGGGCTGGGGCAAAAACATTCAGTACTTC. It translates to CASSPLAQKGGWGKNIQYF.